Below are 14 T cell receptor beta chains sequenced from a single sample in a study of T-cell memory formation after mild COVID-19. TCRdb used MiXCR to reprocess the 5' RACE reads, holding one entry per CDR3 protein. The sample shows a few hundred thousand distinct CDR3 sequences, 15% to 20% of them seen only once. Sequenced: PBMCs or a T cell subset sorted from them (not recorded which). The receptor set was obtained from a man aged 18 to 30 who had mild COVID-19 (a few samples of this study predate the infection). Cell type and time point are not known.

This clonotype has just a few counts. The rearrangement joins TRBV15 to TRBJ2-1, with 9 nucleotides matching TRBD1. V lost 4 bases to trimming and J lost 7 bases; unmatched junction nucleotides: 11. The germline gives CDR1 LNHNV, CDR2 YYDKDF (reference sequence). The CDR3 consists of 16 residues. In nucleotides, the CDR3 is TGTGCCACCAGCATCTTTCGTCCCGGGACAGGGAATGAGCAGTTCTTC. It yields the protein CATSIFRPGTGNEQFF.

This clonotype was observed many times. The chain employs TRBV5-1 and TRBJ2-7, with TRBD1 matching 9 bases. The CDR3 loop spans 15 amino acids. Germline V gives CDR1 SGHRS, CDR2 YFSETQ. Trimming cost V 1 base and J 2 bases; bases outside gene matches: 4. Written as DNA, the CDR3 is TGCGCCAGCAGCTTGATGACAGGGGGGGCCTACGAGCAGTACGTC. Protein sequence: CASSLMTGGAYEQYV.

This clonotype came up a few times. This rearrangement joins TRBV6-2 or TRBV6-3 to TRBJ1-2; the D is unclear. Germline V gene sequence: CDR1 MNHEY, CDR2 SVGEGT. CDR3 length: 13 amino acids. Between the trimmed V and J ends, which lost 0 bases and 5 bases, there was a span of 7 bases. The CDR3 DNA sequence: TGTGCCAGCAGTTACTCCCCGGGATATGGCTACACCTTC. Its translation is CASSYSPGYGYTF.

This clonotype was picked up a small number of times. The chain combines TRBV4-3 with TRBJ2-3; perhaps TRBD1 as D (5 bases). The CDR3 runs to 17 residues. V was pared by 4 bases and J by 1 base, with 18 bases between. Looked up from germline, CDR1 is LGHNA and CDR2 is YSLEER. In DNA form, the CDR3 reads TGCGCCAGCAGCCGCCAACTGCAGGGATGGGGCACAGATACGCAGTATTTT. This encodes CASSRQLQGWGTDTQYF.

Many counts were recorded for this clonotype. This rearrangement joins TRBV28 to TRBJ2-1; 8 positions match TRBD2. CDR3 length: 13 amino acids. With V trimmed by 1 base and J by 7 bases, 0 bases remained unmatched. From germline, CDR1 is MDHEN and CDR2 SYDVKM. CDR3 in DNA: TGTGCCAGCAGTTTATCGGGGGGGAATGAGCAGTTCTTC. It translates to CASSLSGGNEQFF.

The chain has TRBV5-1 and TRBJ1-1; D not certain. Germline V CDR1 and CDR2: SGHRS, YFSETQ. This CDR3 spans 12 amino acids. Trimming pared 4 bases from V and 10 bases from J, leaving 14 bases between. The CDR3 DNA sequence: TGCGCCAGCAGCCGAGCTGAAGAAGGAGCTTTCTTT. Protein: CASSRAEEGAFF. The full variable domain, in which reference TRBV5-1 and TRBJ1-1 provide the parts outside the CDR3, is KAGVTQTPRYLIKTRGQQVTLSCSPISGHRSVSWYQQTPGQGLQFLFEYFSETQRNKGNFPGRFSGRQFSNSRSEMNVSTLELGDSALYLCASSRAEEGAFFGQGTRLTVV.

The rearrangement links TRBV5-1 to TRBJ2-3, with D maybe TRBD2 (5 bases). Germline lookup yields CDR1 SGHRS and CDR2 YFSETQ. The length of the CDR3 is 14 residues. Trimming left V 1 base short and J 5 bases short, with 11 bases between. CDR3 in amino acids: CASSLTLAGDTQYF. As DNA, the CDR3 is TGCGCCAGCAGCTTGACCCTAGCTGGAGATACGCAGTATTTT.

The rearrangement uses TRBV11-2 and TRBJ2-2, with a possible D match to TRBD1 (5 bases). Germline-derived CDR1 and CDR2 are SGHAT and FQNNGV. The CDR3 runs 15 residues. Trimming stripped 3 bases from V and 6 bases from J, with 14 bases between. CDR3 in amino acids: CASSFVLGVAGELFF. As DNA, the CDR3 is TGTGCCAGCAGCTTCGTATTAGGGGTGGCCGGGGAGCTGTTTTTT.

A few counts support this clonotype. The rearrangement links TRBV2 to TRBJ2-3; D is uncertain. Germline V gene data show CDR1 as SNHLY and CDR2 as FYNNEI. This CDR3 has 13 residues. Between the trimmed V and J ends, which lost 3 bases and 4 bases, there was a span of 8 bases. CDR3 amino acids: CASSDQRADTQYF. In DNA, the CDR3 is TGTGCCAGCAGTGACCAAAGGGCAGATACGCAGTATTTT.

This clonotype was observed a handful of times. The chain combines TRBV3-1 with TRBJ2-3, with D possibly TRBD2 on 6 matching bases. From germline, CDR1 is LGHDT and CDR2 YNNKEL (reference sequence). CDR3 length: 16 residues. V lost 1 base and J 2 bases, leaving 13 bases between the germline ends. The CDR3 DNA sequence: TGTGCCAGCAGCCAAGGGTGGGGACTTATCACAGATACGCAGTATTTT. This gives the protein CASSQGWGLITDTQYF.

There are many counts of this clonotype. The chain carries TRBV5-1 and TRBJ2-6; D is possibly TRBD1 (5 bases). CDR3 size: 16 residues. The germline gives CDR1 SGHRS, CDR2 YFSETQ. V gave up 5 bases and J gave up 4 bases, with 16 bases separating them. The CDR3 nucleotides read TGCGCCAGCAGTCAAAATCAGGGTTCAGGGGCCAACGTCCTGACTTTC. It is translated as CASSQNQGSGANVLTF. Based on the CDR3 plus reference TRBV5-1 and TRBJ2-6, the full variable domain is KAGVTQTPRYLIKTRGQQVTLSCSPISGHRSVSWYQQTPGQGLQFLFEYFSETQRNKGNFPGRFSGRQFSNSRSEMNVSTLELGDSALYLCASSQNQGSGANVLTFGAGSRLTVL.

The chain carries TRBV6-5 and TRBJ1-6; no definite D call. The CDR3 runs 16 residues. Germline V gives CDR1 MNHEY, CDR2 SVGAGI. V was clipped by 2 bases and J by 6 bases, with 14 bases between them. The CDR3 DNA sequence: TGTGCCAGCAGTTACGGCCCAGACGCCTCTAATTCACCCCTCCACTTT. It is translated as CASSYGPDASNSPLHF.

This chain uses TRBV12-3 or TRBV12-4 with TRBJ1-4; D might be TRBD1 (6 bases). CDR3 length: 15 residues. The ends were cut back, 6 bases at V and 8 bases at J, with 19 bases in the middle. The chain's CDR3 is CASRMTGGDVEKLFF. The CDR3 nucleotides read TGTGCCAGCAGAATGACAGGAGGGGACGTGGAAAAACTGTTTTTT.

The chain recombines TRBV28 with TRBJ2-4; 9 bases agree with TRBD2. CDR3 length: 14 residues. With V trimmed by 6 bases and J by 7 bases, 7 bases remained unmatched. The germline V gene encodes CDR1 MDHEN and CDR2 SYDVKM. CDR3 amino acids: CASRSGGGANIQYF. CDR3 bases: TGTGCCAGCAGGTCCGGCGGGGGGGCCAACATTCAGTACTTC.